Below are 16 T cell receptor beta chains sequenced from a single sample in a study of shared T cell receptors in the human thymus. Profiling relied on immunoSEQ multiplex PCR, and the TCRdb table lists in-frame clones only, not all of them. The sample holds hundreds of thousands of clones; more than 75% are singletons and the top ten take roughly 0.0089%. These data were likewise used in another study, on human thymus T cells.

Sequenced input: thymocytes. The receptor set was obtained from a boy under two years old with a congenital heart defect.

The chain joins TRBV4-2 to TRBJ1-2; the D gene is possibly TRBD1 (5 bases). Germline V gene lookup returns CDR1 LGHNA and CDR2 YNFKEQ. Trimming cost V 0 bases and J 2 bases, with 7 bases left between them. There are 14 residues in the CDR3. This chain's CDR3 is CASSQDPGNYGYTF. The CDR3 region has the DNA TGTGCCAGCAGCCAAGACCCAGGGAACTATGGCTACACCTTC.

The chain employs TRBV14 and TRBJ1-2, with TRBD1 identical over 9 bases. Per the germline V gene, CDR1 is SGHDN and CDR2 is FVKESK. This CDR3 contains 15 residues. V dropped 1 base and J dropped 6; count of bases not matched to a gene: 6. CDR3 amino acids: CASSQGDRVIDGYTF. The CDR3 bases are TGTGCCAGCAGCCAAGGGGACAGGGTAATCGATGGCTACACCTTC.

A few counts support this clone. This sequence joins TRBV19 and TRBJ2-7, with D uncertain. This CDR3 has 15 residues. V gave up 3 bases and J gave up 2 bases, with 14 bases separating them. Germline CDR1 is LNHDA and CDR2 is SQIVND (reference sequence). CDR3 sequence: CASSIPGVVPYEQYF. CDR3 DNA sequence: TGTGCCAGTAGTATTCCAGGCGTTGTTCCCTACGAGCAGTACTTC. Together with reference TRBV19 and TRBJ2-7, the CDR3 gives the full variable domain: DGGITQSPKYLFRKEGQNVTLSCEQNLNHDAMYWYRQDPGQGLRLIYYSQIVNDFQKGDIAEGYSVSREKKESFPLTVTSAQKNPTAFYLCASSIPGVVPYEQYFGPGTRLTVT.

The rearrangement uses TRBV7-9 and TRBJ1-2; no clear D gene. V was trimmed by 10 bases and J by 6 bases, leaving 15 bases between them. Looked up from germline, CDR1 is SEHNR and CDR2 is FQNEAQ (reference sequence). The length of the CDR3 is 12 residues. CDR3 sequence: CATHAEGDGYTF. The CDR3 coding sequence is TGTGCCACGCACGCGGAGGGCGATGGCTACACCTTC.

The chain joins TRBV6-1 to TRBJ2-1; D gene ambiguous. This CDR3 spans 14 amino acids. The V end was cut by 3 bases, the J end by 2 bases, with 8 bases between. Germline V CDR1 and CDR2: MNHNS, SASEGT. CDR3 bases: TGTGCCAGCAGTGATCAGGCAGCCTACAATGAGCAGTTCTTC. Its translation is CASSDQAAYNEQFF.

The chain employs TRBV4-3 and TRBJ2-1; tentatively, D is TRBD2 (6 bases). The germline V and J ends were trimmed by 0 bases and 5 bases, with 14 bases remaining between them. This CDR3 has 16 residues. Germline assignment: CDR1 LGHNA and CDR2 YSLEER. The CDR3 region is CASSQDAIAVDNEQFF. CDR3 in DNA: TGCGCCAGCAGCCAAGATGCGATAGCGGTAGACAATGAGCAGTTCTTC.

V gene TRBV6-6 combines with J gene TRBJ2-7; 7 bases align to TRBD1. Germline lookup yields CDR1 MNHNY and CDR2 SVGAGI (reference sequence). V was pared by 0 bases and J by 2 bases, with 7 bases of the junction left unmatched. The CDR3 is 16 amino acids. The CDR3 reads CASSYSNRGNPYEQYF. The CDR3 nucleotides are TGTGCCAGCAGTTACTCAAACAGGGGAAACCCCTACGAGCAGTACTTC.

The CDR3 nucleotides are TGTGCCAGCAGCAGAGGACAGTCGAGCTCTGGGGCCAACGTCCTGACTTTC. It is translated as CASSRGQSSSGANVLTF. The rearrangement joins TRBV11-3 to TRBJ2-6, with D maybe TRBD1 (6 bases). This CDR3 contains 17 residues. Germline CDR1 SGHNT, CDR2 YENEEA. The V gene lost 5 bases and the J gene lost 0 bases, with 14 bases spanning the gap.

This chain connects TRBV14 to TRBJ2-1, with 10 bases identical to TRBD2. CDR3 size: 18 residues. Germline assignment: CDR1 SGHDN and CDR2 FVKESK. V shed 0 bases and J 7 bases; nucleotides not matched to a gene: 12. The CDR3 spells CASSQEGVSGRALNEQFF. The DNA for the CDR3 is TGTGCCAGCAGCCAAGAAGGGGTGAGCGGGAGGGCCTTGAATGAGCAGTTCTTC.

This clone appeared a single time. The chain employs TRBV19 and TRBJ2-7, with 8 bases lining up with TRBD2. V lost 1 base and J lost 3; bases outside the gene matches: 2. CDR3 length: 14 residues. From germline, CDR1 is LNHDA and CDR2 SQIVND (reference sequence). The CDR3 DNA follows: TGTGCCAGTAGTATAGCACTAGCGGTCTACGAGCAGTACTTC. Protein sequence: CASSIALAVYEQYF.

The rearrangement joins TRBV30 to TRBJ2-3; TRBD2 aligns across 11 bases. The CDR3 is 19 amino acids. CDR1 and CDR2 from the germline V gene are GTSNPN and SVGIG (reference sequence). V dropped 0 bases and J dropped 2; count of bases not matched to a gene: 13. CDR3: CAWSVVASGGPNLTDTQYF. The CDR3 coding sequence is TGTGCCTGGAGTGTGGTGGCTAGCGGGGGGCCCAACCTCACAGATACGCAGTATTTT.

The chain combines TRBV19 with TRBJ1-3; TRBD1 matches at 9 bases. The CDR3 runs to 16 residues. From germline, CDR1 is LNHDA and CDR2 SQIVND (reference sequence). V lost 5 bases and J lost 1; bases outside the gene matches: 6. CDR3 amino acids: CASSAYRGLSGNTIYF. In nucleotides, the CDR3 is TGTGCCAGTAGTGCATACAGGGGGCTATCTGGAAACACCATATATTTT.

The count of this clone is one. CDR3 nucleotide sequence: TGTGCCAGTAGTACCGAGCGTAACAATGAGCAGTTCTTC. Translation gives CASSTERNNEQFF. V gene TRBV19 combines with J gene TRBJ2-1; no firm D call. There are 13 residues in the CDR3. Germline V gene sequence: CDR1 LNHDA, CDR2 SQIVND (reference sequence). The germline V and J ends were trimmed by 4 bases and 5 bases, with 9 bases remaining between them.

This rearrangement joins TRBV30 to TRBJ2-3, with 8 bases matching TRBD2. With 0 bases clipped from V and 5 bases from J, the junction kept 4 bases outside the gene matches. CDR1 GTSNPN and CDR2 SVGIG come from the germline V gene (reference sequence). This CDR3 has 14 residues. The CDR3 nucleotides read TGTGCCTGGAGTGTAGGCCTAGCGGGAGATACGCAGTATTTT. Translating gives CAWSVGLAGDTQYF. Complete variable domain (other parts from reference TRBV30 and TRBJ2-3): SQTIHQWPATLVQPVGSPLSLECTVEGTSNPNLYWYRQAAGRGLQLLFYSVGIGQISSEVPQNLSASRPQDRQFILSSKKLLLSDSGFYLCAWSVGLAGDTQYFGPGTRLTVL.

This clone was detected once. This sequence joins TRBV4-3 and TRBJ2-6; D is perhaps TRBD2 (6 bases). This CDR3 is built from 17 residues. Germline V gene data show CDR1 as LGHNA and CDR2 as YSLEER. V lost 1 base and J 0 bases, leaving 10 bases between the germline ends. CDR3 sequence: CASSQGRRGSGANVLTF. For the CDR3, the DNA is TGCGCCAGCAGCCAAGGCAGGAGGGGCTCTGGGGCCAACGTCCTGACTTTC.

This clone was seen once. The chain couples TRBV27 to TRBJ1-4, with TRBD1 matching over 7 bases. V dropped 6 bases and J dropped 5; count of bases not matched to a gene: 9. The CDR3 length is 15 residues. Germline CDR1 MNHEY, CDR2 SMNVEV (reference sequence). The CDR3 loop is CASRESGQPNEKLFF. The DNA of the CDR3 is TGTGCCAGCAGAGAATCGGGACAGCCGAATGAAAAACTGTTTTTT.